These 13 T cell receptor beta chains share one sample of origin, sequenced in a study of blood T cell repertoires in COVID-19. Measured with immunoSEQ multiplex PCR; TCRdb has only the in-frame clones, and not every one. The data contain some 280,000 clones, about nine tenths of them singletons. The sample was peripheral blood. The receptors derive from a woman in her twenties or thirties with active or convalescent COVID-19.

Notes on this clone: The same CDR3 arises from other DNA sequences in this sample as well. CDR3 DNA: TGTGCCAGCAGCCTCGGGGGGAGCTCCTACGAGCAGTACTTC. Translating gives CASSLGGSSYEQYF. The chain has TRBV11-1 and TRBJ2-7; 7 bases match TRBD2. Germline V gives CDR1 SGHAT, CDR2 FQDESV (reference sequence). The CDR3 length is 14 residues. V gave up 5 bases and J gave up 0 bases; unmatched junction bases: 4.

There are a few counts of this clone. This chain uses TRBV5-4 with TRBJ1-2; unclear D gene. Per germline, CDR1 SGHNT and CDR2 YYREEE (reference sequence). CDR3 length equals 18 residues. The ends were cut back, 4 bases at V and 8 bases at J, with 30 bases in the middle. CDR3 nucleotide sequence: TGTGCCAGCAGCCCGGCCCTCCTAACTTCACCCTCACGGCGGGGCTACACCTTC. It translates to CASSPALLTSPSRRGYTF.

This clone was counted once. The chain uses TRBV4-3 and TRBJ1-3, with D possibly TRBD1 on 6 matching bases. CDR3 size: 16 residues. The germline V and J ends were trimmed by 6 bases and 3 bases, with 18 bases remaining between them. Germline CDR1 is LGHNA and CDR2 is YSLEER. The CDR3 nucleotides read TGCGCCAGCAGTCAATCACCTCCGGGACATGGAAACACCATATATTTT. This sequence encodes CASSQSPPGHGNTIYF.

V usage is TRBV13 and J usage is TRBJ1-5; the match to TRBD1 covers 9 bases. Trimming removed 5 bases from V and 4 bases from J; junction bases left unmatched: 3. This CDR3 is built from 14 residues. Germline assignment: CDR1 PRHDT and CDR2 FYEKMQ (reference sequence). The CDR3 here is CASSRDRENQPQHF. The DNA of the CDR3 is TGTGCCAGCAGCCGGGACAGGGAAAATCAGCCCCAGCATTTT.

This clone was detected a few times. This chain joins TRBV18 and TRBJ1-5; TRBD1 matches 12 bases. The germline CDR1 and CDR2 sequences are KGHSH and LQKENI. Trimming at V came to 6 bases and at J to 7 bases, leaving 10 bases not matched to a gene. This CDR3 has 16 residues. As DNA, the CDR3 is TGTGCCAGCTCCCCGGGGACAGGGGGCGCCGGGCAGCCCCAGCATTTT. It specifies CASSPGTGGAGQPQHF.

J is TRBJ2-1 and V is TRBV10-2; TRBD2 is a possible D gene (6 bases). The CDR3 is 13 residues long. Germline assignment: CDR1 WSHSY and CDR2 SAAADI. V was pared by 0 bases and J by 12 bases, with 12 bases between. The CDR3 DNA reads TGCGCCAGCAGTGAGTCGCGGAGGGTCGGGCAGTTCTTC. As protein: CASSESRRVGQFF.

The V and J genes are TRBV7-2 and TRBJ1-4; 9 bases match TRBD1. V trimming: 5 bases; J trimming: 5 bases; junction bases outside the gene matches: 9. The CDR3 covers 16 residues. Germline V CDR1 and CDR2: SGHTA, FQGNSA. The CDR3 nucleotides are TGTGCCAGCAGCCTCCGACAGGGGGTACGGAATGAAAAACTGTTTTTT. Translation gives CASSLRQGVRNEKLFF.

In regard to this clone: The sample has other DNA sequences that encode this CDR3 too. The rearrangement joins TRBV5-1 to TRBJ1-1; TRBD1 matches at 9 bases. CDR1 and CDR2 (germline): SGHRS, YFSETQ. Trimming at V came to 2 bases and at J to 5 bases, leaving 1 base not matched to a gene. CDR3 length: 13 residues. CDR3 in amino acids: CASSLDRGTEAFF. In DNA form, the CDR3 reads TGCGCCAGCAGCTTAGACAGGGGGACTGAAGCTTTCTTT. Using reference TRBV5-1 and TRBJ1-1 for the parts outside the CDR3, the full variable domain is KAGVTQTPRYLIKTRGQQVTLSCSPISGHRSVSWYQQTPGQGLQFLFEYFSETQRNKGNFPGRFSGRQFSNSRSEMNVSTLELGDSALYLCASSLDRGTEAFFGQGTRLTVV.

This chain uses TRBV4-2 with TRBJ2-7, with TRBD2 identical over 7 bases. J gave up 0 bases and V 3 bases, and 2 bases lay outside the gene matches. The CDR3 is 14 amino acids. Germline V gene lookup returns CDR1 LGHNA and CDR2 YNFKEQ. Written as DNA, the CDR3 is TGTGCCAGCAGCCAGGAGCGGGGCTCCTACGAGCAGTACTTC. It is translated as CASSQERGSYEQYF.

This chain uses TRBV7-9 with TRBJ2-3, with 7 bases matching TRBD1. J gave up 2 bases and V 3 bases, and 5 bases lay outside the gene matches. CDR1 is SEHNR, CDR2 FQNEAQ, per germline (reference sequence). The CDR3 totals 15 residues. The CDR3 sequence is CASSFPGQPTDTQYF. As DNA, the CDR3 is TGTGCCAGCAGCTTTCCGGGACAGCCCACAGATACGCAGTATTTT.

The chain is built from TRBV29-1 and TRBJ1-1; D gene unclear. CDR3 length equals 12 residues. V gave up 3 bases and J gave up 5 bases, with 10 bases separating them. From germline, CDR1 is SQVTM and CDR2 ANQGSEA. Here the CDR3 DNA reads TGCAGCGTTGAGGCCTGGGCGACTGAAGCTTTCTTT. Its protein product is CSVEAWATEAFF.

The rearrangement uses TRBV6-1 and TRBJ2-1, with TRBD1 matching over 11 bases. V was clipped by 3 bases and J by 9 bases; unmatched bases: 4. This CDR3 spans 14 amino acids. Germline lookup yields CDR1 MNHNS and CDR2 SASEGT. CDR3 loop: CASSEGTGGTEQFF. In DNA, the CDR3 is TGTGCCAGCAGTGAGGGGACAGGGGGTACTGAGCAGTTCTTC.

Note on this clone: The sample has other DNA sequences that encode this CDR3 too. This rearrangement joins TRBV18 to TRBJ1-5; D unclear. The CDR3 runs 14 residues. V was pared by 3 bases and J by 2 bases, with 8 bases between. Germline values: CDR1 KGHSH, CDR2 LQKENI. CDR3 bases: TGTGCCAGCTCACCGGGTGGAGGCAATCAGCCCCAGCATTTT. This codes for CASSPGGGNQPQHF. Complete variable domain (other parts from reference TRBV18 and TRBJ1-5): NAGVMQNPRHLVRRRGQEARLRCSPMKGHSHVYWYRQLPEEGLKFMVYLQKENIIDESGMPKERFSAEFPKEGPSILRIQQVVRGDSAAYFCASSPGGGNQPQHFGDGTRLSIL.